What follows is one TCR beta chain and its context. The germline V gene has CDR1 LNHDA and CDR2 SQIVND (reference sequence). Trimming cost V 10 bases and J 4 bases, with 26 bases left between them. This CDR3 region has 17 residues. The data are from a study of PD-1 blockade in classical Hodgkin lymphoma. Every patient was affected by relapse after autologous stem cell transplantation, while exposure to brentuximab vedotin was not uniform. Profiled with immunoSEQ multiplex PCR; TCRdb holds only in-frame clones, not every one. The table includes 70,000 to 85,000 clones, around 93% detected once. V usage is TRBV19 and J usage is TRBJ1-5, with D unresolved. This clonotype was sampled from a human donor with classical Hodgkin lymphoma. Source: peripheral blood mononuclear cells (PBMCs), taken at baseline. The CDR3 sequence: CATTPKLDSRANQPQHF. CDR3 nucleotide sequence: TGTGCCACTACTCCTAAGCTGGACTCGCGGGCAAATCAGCCCCAGCATTTT.